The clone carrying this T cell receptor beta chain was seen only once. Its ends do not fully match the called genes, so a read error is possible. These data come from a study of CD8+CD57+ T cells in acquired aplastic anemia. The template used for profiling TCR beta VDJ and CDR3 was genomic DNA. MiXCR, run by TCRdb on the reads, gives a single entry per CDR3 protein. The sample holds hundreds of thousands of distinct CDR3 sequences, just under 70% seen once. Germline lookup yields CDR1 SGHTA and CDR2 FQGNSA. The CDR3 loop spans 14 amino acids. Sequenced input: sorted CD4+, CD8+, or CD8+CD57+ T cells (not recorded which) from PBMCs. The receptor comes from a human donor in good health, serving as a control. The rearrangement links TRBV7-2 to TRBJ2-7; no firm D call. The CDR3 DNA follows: TGTGCCAGCAGCTTGGTGTCGTCCTCCGAGGAGTACTTCTTC. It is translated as CASSLVSSSEEYFF.